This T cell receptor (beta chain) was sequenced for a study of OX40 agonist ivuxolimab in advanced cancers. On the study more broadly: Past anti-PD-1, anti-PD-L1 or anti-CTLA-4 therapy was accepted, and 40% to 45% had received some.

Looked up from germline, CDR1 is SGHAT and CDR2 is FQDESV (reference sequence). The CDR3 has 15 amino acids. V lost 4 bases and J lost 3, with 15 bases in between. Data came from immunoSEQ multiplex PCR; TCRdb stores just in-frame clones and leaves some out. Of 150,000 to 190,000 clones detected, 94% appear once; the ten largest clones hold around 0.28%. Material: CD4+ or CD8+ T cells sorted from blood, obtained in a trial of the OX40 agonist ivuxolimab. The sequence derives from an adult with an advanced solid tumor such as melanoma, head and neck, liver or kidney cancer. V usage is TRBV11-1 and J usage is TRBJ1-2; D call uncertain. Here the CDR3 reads CASSSGGVGYYGYTF. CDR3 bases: TGTGCCAGCAGCTCCGGCGGGGTGGGTTACTATGGCTACACCTTC.